This is a list of T cell receptor beta chains from one sample in a study of blood T cell repertoires in COVID-19. This table comes from immunoSEQ multiplex PCR, and its TCRdb copy is limited to in-frame clones, with some not included. Among tens of thousands of clones listed, roughly 90% were seen once. The sequencing input was peripheral blood. The receptors derive from a man in his fifties or sixties with acute or convalescent COVID-19. CDR3s include the opening cysteine and the closing phenylalanine or tryptophan. Each record gives: V gene, CDR3 protein.

TRBV28,CASTLRFQATYNEQFF
TRBV3-1/TRBV3-2,CASSQGAGTEAFF
TRBV29-1,CSVAAGVGGYTF
TRBV27,CASRSAEGAYSNQPQHF
TRBV29-1,CSGRRGGSRTGELFF
TRBV7-3,CASSQFPEGPLYNSPLHF
TRBV18,CASSGQGTGELFF
TRBV15,CATSRGTSGVNEQFF
TRBV7-3,CASSPRAGVVTEAFF
TRBV5-4,CASSWPGLGVDEQFF
TRBV11-2,CASSLAREGSSGANVLTF
TRBV12-3/TRBV12-4,CASSLYTDTQYF
TRBV19,CASSLRDIGNTIYF
TRBV6-1,CASSEEISTGSYEQYF
TRBV6-5,CASRPGGGNSPLHF
TRBV7-9,CASSLVPGLADSTQYF
TRBV20-1,CSASGLAGGPYEQYF
TRBV5-1,CASSPWGDTQYF
TRBV24-1,CATSDPGARRRKNEQFF
TRBV5-1,CASSLHGGRGQETQYF
TRBV4-2,CASSQDPYSGSSDTQYF
TRBV4-1,CASSQVSPYGYTF
TRBV29-1,CSVGGAVSTGELFF
TRBV19,CASRTSGGGTDTQYF